This T cell receptor (beta chain) was profiled in a study of blood T cell repertoires in COVID-19. Study overall: Sample material is recorded as cDNA or gDNA derived from T cells, B-cell-depleted T cells, or PBMCs.

The germline V and J ends were trimmed by 1 base and 0 bases, with 19 bases remaining between them. CDR1 and CDR2 from the germline V gene are MGHRA and YSYEKL. This CDR3 comprises 19 residues. In the study's own analysis: From reference gene primer amplification, estimates of nucleated cell counts were derived. The protocol was immunoSEQ multiplex PCR, while the TCRdb copy is restricted to in-frame clones and leaves out a portion. V and J calls and clone size are given by that table; D and trimming were obtained from the DNA. The table includes around 140,000 clones, 80% to 90% detected once. The chain combines TRBV4-1 with TRBJ1-5, with TRBD1 as a possible D gene (5 bases). What was sequenced was peripheral blood. This receptor was obtained from a man aged 55 to 70 with active or convalescent COVID-19. CDR3 protein: CASSQVGSGGFRSNQPQHF. The CDR3 DNA reads as TGCGCCAGCAGCCAAGTAGGATCGGGGGGGTTTCGTAGCAATCAGCCCCAGCATTTT.